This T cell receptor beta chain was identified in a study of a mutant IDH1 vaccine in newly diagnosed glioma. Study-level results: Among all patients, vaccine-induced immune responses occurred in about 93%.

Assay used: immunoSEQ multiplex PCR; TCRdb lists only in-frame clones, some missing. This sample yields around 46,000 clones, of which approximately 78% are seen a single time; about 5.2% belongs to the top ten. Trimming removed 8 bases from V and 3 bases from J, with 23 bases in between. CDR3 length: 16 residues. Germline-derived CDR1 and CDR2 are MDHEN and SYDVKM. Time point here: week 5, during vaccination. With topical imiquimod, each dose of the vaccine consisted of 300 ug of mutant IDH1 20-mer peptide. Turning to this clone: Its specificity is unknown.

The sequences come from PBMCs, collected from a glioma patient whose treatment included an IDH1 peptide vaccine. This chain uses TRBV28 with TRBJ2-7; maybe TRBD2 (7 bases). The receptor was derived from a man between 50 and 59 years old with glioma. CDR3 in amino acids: CASSRGGLLKNYEQYF. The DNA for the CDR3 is TGTGCCAGCTCGAGGGGGGGCCTTTTGAAAAACTACGAGCAGTACTTC. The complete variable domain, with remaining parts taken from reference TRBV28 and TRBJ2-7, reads DVKVTQSSRYLVKRTGEKVFLECVQDMDHENMFWYRQDPGLGLRLIYFSYDVKMKEKGDIPEGYSVSREKKERFSLILESASTNQTSMYLCASSRGGLLKNYEQYFGPGTRLTVT.